The entry that follows covers one TCR beta chain sequence. Only in-frame clones appear in the TCRdb table, and some are missing; sequencing was by immunoSEQ multiplex PCR. The table records fewer than 40,000 clones, roughly 91% of them present only once. This entry comes from a study of T cell changes during pregnancy in multiple sclerosis. The CDR3 totals 16 residues. V shed 1 base and J 5 bases; nucleotides not matched to a gene: 9. The germline V gene has CDR1 KGHSH and CDR2 LQKENI. V and J are TRBV18 and TRBJ1-1, with 8 bases matching TRBD1. The sample in question was CD4+ T cells from peripheral blood mononuclear cells, obtained in the second trimester of pregnancy. The sequence was obtained from a female donor in good health, enrolled as a control in a pregnancy study. The CDR3 region has the DNA TGTGCCAGCTCACCACGGCAGGGGGCATCTGGGACTGAAGCTTTCTTT. It encodes CASSPRQGASGTEAFF.